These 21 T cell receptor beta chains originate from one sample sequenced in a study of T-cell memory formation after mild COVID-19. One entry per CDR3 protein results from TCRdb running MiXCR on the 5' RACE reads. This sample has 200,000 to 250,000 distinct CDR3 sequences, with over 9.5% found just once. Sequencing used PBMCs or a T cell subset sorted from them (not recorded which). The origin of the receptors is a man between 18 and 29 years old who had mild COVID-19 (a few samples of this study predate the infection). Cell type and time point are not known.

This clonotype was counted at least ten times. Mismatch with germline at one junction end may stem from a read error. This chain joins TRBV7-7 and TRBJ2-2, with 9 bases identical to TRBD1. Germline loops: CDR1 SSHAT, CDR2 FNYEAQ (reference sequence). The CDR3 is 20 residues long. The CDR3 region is CASSQKPRNYRGPGTGELFF. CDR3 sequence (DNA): TGTGCTAGCAGCCAGAAACCCCGAAACTACAGGGGGCCGGGCACCGGGGAGCTGTTTTTT. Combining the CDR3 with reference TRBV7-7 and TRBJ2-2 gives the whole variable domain GAGVSQSPRYKVTKRGQDVTLRCDPISSHATLYWYQQALGQGPEFLTYFNYEAQPDKSGLPSDRFSAERPEGSISTLTIQRTEQRDSAMYRCASSQKPRNYRGPGTGELFFGEGSRLTVL.

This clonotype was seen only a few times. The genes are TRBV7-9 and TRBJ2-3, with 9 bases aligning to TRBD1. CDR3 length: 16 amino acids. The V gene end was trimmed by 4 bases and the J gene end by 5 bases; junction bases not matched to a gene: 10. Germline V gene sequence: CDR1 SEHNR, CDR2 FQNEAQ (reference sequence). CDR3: CASSSTGGTGLDTQYF. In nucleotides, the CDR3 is TGTGCCAGCAGCTCAACAGGGGGCACGGGCTTAGATACGCAGTATTTT.

CDR3 in amino acids: CASSPGVTGELFF. The CDR3 DNA sequence: TGTGCCAGCAGTCCAGGGGTCACCGGGGAGCTGTTTTTT. The chain recombines TRBV12-3 or TRBV12-4 with TRBJ2-2, with D possibly TRBD1 on 6 matching bases. The V end was cut by 5 bases, the J end by 4 bases, with 8 bases between. The CDR3 has 13 residues.

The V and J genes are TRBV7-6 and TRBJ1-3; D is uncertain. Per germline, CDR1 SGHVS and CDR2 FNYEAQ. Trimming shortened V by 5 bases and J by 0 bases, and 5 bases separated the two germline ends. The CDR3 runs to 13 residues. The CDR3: CASSVNSGNTIYF. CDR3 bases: TGTGCCAGCAGCGTTAACTCTGGAAACACCATATATTTT. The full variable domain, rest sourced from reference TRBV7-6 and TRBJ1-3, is GAGVSQSPRYKVTKRGQDVALRCDPISGHVSLYWYRQALGQGPEFLTYFNYEAQQDKSGLPNDRFSAERPEGSISTLTIQRTEQRDSAMYRCASSVNSGNTIYFGEGSWLTVV.

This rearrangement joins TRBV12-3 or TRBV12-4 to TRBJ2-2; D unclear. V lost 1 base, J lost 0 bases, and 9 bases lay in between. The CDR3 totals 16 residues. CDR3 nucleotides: TGTGCCAGCAGTTTAGTTGGCGGTCCGAACACCGGGGAGCTGTTTTTT. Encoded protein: CASSLVGGPNTGELFF.

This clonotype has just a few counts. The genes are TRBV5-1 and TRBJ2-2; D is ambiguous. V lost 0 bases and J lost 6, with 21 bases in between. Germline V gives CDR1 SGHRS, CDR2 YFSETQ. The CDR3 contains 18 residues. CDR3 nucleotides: TGCGCCAGCAGCTTGGCGGTCTTGGCAGGTCCCCTCGCCGGGGAGCTGTTTTTT. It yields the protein CASSLAVLAGPLAGELFF.

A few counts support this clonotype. The DNA for the CDR3 is TGTGCCAGCAGCCCGAGCGGGGGGTTAATTACGGGTGAGCAGTTCTTC. Its protein is CASSPSGGLITGEQFF. The chain employs TRBV7-3 and TRBJ2-1; 9 nucleotides line up with TRBD2. CDR3 length equals 16 residues. Germline V lookup: CDR1 SGHTA, CDR2 FQGTGA. V shed 5 bases, J shed 9 bases, and the junction held 14 bases outside the gene matches.

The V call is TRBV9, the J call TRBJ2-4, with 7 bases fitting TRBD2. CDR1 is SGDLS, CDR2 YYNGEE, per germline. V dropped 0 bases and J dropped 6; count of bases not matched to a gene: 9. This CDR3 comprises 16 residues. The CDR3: CASSVAGRGDGNIQYF. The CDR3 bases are TGTGCCAGCAGCGTAGCAGGTCGGGGGGATGGAAACATTCAGTACTTC.

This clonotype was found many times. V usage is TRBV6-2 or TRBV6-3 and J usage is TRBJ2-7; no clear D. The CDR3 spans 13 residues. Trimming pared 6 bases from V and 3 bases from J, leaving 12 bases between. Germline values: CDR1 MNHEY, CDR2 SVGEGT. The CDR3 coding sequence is TGTGCCAGCAGCTCCCAGGTTGGCTACGAGCAGTACTTC. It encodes CASSSQVGYEQYF.

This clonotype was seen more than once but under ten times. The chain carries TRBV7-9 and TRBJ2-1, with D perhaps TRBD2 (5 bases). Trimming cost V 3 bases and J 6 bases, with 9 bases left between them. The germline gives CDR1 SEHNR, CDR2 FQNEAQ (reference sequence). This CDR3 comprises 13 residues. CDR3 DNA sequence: TGTGCCAGCAGCTTGTCGCGGGCCAATGAGCAGTTCTTC. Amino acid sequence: CASSLSRANEQFF.

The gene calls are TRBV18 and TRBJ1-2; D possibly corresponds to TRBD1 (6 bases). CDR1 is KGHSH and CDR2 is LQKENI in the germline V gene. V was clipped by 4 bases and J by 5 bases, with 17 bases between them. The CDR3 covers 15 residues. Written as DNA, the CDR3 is TGTGCCAGCTCACGGTGGTCTGGCAGGGGTTATGGCTACACCTTC. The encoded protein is CASSRWSGRGYGYTF.

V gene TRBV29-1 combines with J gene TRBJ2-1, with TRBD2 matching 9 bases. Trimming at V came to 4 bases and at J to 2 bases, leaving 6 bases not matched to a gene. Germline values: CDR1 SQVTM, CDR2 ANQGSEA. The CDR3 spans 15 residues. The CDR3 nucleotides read TGCAGCGTTGTGTACGGCGGGGGGGCCTACAATGAGCAGTTCTTC. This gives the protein CSVVYGGGAYNEQFF.

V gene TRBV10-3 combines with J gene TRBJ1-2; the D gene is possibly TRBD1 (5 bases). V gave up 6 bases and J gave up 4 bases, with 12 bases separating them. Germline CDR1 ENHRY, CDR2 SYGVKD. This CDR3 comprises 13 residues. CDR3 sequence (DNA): TGTGCCATCAGGGACACAGTTGGCTATGGCTACACCTTC. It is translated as CAIRDTVGYGYTF.

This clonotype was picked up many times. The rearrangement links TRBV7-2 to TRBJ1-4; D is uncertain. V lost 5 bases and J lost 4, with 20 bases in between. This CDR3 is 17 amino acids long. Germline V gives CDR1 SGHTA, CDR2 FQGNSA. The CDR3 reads CASSPRRGLYYNEKLFF. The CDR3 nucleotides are TGTGCCAGCAGCCCGCGACGAGGACTATACTATAATGAAAAACTGTTTTTT.

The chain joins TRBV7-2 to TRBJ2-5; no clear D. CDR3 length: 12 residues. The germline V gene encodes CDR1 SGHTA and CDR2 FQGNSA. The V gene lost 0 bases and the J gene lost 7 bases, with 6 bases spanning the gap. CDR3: CASSLAVGTQYF. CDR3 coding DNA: TGTGCCAGCAGCTTAGCGGTGGGGACCCAGTACTTC.

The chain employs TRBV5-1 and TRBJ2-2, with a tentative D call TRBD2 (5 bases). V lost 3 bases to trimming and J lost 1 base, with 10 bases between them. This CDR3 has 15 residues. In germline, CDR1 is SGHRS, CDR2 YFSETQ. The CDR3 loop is CASSSRALNTGELFF. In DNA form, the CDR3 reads TGCGCCAGCAGCTCGAGGGCCCTGAACACCGGGGAGCTGTTTTTT.

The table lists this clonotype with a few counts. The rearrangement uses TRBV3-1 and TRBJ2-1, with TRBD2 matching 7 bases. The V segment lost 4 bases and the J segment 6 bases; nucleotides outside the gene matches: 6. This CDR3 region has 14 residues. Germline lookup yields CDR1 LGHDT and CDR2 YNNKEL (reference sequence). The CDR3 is CASSPSAGVNEQFF. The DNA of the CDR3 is TGTGCCAGCAGCCCATCGGCGGGGGTCAATGAGCAGTTCTTC.

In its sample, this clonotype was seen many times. The CDR3 DNA reads TGCGCCAGCAGCCACAACGGACAGGGAGCAGGTGGCTACACCTTC. Protein: CASSHNGQGAGGYTF. This rearrangement joins TRBV5-1 to TRBJ1-2; 8 nucleotides match TRBD1. The germline V gene encodes CDR1 SGHRS and CDR2 YFSETQ. V lost 4 bases to trimming and J lost 7 bases; unmatched junction nucleotides: 12. The CDR3 is 15 amino acids. Full variable domain (remainder filled in from reference TRBV5-1 and TRBJ1-2): KAGVTQTPRYLIKTRGQQVTLSCSPISGHRSVSWYQQTPGQGLQFLFEYFSETQRNKGNFPGRFSGRQFSNSRSEMNVSTLELGDSALYLCASSHNGQGAGGYTFGSGTRLTVV.

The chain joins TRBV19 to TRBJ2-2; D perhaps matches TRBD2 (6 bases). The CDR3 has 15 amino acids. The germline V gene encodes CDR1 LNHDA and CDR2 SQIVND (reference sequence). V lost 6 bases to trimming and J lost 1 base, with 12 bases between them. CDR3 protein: CASRTGTWNTGELFF. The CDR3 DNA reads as TGTGCCAGTAGGACCGGGACTTGGAACACCGGGGAGCTGTTTTTT. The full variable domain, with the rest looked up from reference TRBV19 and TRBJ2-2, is DGGITQSPKYLFRKEGQNVTLSCEQNLNHDAMYWYRQDPGQGLRLIYYSQIVNDFQKGDIAEGYSVSREKKESFPLTVTSAQKNPTAFYLCASRTGTWNTGELFFGEGSRLTVL.

The CDR3 loop reads CASTPHDRGREQYF. The CDR3 DNA follows: TGTGCCAGCACCCCACACGACAGGGGTAGGGAGCAGTACTTC. The rearrangement uses TRBV6-1 and TRBJ2-7; 8 bases match TRBD1. Germline loops: CDR1 MNHNS, CDR2 SASEGT. V trimming: 7 bases; J trimming: 7 bases; junction bases outside the gene matches: 12. CDR3 length: 14 residues.

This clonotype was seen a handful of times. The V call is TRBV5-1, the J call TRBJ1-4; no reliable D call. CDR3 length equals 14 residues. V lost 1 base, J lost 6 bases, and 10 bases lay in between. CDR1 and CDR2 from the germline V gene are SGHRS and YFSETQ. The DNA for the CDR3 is TGCGCCAGCAGCTTGTTCGGGGTGGATGAAAAACTGTTTTTT. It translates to CASSLFGVDEKLFF. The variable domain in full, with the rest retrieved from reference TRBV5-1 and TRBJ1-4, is KAGVTQTPRYLIKTRGQQVTLSCSPISGHRSVSWYQQTPGQGLQFLFEYFSETQRNKGNFPGRFSGRQFSNSRSEMNVSTLELGDSALYLCASSLFGVDEKLFFGSGTQLSVL.